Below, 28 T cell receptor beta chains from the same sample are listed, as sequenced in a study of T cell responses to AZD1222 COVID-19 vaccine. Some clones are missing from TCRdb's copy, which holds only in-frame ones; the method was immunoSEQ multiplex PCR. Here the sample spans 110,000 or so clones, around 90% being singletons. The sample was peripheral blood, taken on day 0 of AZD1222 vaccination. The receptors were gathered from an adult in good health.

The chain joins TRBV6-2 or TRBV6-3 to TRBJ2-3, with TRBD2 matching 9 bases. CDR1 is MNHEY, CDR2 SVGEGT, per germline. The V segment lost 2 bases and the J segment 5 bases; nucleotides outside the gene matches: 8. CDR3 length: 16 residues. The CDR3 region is CASSYAAGGPGDTQYF. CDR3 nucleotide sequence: TGTGCCAGCAGTTACGCGGCGGGAGGGCCCGGAGATACGCAGTATTTT.

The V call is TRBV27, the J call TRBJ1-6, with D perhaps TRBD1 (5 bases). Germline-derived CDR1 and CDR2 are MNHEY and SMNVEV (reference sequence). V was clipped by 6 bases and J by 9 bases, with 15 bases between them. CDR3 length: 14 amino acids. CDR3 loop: CASRGGGRSSPLHF. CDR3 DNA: TGTGCCAGCAGGGGTGGGGGGAGGAGTTCACCCCTCCACTTT.

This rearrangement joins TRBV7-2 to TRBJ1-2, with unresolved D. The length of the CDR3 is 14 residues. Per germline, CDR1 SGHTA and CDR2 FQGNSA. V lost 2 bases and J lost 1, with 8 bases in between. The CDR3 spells CASSLSMVNYGYTF. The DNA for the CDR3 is TGTGCCAGCAGCTTATCAATGGTTAACTATGGCTACACCTTC.

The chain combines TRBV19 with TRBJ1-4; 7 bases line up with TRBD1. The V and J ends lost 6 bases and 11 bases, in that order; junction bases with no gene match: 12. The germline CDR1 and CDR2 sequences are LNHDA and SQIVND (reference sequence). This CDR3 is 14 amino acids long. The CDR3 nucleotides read TGTGCCAGTAGGAGGGTCTCCGGGACAGAGAAACTGTTTTTT. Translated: CASRRVSGTEKLFF.

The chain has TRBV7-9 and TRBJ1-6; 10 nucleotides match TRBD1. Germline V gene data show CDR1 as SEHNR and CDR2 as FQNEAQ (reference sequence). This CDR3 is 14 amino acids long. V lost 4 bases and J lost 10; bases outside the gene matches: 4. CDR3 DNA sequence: TGTGCCAGCAGCTACTGGGACAGGGGCTCACCCCTCCACTTT. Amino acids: CASSYWDRGSPLHF.

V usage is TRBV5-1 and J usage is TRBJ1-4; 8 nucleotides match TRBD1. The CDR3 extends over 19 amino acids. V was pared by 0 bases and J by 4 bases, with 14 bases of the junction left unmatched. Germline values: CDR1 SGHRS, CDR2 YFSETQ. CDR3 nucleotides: TGCGCCAGCAGCTTGGATTTCAGGGGGCGCCCCGGTGGTAATGAAAAACTGTTTTTT. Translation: CASSLDFRGRPGGNEKLFF.

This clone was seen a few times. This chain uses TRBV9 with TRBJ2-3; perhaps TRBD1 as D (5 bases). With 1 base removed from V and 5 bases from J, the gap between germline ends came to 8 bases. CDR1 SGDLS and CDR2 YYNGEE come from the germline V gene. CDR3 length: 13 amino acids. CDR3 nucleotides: TGTGCCAGCAGCGTATTCAGGGAAGATACGCAGTATTTT. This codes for CASSVFREDTQYF.

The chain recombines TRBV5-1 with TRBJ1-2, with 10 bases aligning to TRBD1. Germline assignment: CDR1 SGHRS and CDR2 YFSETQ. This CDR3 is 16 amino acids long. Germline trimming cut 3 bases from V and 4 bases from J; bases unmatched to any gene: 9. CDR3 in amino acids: CASSSNPGTGAYGYTF. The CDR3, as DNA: TGCGCCAGCAGCTCCAACCCCGGGACAGGGGCCTATGGCTACACCTTC.

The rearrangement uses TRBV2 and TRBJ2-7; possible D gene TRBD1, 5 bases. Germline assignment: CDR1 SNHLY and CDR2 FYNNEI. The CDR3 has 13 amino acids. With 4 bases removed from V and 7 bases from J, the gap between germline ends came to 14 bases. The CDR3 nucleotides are TGTGCCAGCAGTGTAGAAGAACAGGTAGAGCAGTACTTC. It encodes CASSVEEQVEQYF.

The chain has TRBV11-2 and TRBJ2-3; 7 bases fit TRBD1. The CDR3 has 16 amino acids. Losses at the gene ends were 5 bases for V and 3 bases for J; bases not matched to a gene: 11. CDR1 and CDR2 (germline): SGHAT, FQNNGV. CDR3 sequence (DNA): TGTGCCAGCAGCGAACGAGGGGGCGCGTATACAGATACGCAGTATTTT. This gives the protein CASSERGGAYTDTQYF.

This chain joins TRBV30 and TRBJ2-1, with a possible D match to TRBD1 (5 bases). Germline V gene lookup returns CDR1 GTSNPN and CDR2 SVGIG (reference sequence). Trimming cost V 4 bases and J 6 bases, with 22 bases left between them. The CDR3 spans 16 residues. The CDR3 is CAWTYQGVGFSNEQFF. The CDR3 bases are TGTGCCTGGACCTATCAAGGGGTGGGATTCTCCAATGAGCAGTTCTTC.

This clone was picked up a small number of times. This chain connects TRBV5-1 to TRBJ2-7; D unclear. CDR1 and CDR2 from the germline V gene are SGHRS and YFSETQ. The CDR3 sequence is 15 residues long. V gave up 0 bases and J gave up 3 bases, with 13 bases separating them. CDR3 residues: CASSLEGRSLYEQYF. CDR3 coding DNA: TGCGCCAGCAGCTTGGAAGGCAGGTCCCTCTACGAGCAGTACTTC. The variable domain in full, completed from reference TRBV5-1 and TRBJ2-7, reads KAGVTQTPRYLIKTRGQQVTLSCSPISGHRSVSWYQQTPGQGLQFLFEYFSETQRNKGNFPGRFSGRQFSNSRSEMNVSTLELGDSALYLCASSLEGRSLYEQYFGPGTRLTVT.

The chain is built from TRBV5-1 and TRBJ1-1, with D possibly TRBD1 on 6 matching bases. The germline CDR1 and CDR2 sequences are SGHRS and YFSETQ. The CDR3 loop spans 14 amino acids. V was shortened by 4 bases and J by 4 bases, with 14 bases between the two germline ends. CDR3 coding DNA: TGCGCCAGCAGCCCACAGGGTCTTGGCACTGAAGCTTTCTTT. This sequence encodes CASSPQGLGTEAFF.

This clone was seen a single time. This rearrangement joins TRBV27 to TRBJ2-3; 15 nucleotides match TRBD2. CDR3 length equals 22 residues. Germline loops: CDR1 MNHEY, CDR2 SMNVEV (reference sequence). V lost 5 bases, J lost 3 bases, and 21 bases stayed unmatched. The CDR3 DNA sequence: TGTGCCAGCAGTCCCGTGGTTGGATCGGGACTAGCGGGAGGAGGGAGGACAGATACGCAGTATTTT. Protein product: CASSPVVGSGLAGGGRTDTQYF.

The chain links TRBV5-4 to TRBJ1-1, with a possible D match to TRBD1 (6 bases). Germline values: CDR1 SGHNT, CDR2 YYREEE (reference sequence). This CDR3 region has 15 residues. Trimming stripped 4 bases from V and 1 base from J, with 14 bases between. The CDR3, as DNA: TGTGCCAGCAGCCGGCAGGGGAGGGGGAACACTGAAGCTTTCTTT. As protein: CASSRQGRGNTEAFF.

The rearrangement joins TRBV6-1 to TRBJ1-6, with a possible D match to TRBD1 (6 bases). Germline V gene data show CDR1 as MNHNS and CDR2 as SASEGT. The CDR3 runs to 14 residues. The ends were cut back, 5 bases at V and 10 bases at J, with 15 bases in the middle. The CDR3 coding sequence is TGTGCCAGCAGTAGGGTTGGGGGGCGGTCACCCCTCCACTTT. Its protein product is CASSRVGGRSPLHF.

The CDR3 DNA reads TGTGCCAGCAGTCCGCGGACAGGGGGCAATCAGCCCCAGCATTTT. Protein: CASSPRTGGNQPQHF. The chain is built from TRBV6-5 and TRBJ1-5, with 9 nucleotides matching TRBD1. V gave up 5 bases and J gave up 2 bases; unmatched junction bases: 4. The germline CDR1 and CDR2 sequences are MNHEY and SVGAGI. The CDR3 has 15 residues.

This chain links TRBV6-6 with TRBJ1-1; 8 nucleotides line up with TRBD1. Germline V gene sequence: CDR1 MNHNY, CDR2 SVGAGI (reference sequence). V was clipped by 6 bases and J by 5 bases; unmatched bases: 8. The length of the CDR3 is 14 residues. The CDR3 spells CASRTTGGLTEAFF. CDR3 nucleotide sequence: TGTGCCAGCAGGACTACAGGGGGACTGACTGAAGCTTTCTTT.

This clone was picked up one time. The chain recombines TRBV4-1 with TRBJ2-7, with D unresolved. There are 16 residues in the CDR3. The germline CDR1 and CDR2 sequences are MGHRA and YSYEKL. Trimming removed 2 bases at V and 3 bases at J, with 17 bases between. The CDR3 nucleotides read TGCGCCAGCAGCCAAACTCTCCGTAGGAATGTCTACGAGCAGTACTTC. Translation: CASSQTLRRNVYEQYF.

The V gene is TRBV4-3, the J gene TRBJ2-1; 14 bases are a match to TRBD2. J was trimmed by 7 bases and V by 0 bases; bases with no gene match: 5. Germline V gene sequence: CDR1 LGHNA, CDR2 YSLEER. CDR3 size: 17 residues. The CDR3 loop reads CASSQEGGLAGGNEQFF. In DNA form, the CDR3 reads TGCGCCAGCAGCCAAGAAGGCGGACTAGCGGGAGGTAATGAGCAGTTCTTC.

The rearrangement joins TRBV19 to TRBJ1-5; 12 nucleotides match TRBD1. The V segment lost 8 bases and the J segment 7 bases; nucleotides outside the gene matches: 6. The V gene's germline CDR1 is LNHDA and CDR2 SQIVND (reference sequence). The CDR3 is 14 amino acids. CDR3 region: CASGGTGGRQPQHF. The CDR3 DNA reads TGTGCCAGTGGGGGGACAGGGGGCCGACAGCCCCAGCATTTT.

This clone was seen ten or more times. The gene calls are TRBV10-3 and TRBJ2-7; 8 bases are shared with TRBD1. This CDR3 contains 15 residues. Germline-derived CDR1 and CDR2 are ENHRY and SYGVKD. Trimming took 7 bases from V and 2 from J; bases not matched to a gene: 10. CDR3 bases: TGTGCCATCACCGACCCGGGACAGGCGGCCTACGAGCAGTACTTC. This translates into CAITDPGQAAYEQYF.

The CDR3 DNA is TGTGCCAGCAGGCGTCAATTTAGTTCACCCCTCCACTTT. Amino acid sequence: CASRRQFSSPLHF. V gene TRBV7-2 combines with J gene TRBJ1-6; D is undetermined. Germline assignment: CDR1 SGHTA and CDR2 FQGNSA. This CDR3 comprises 13 residues. V shed 6 bases and J shed 9 bases, with 12 bases lying between them.

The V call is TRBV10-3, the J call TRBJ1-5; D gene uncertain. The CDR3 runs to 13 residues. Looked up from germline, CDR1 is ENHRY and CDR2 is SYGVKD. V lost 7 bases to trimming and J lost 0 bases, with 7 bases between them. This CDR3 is CAITEYSNQPQHF. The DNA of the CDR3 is TGTGCCATCACCGAGTATAGCAATCAGCCCCAGCATTTT.

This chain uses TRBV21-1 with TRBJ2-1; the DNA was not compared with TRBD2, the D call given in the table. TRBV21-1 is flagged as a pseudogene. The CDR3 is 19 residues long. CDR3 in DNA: TGTGCCAGCAGCATTGGGGGACTAGCGGGAGGGCCCCCCTACAATGAGCAGTTCTTC. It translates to CASSIGGLAGGPPYNEQFF.

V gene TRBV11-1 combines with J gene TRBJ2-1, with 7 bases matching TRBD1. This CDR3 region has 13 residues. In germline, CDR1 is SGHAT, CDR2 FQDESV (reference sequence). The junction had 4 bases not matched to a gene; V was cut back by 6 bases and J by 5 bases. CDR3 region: CASRRDRNNEQFF. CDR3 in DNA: TGTGCCAGCAGGAGGGACAGAAACAATGAGCAGTTCTTC.

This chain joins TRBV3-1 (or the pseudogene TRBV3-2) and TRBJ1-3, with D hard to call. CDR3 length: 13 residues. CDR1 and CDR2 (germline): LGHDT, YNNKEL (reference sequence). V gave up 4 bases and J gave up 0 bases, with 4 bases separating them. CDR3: CASSLTSGNTIYF. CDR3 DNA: TGTGCCAGCAGCCTCACCTCTGGAAACACCATATATTTT.

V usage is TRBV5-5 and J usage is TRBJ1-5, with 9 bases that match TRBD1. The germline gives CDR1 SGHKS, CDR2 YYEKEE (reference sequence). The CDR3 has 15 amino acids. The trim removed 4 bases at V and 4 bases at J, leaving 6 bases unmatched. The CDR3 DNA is TGTGCCAGCAGCCGGGGACAGGGCTGGAATCAGCCCCAGCATTTT. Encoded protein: CASSRGQGWNQPQHF.